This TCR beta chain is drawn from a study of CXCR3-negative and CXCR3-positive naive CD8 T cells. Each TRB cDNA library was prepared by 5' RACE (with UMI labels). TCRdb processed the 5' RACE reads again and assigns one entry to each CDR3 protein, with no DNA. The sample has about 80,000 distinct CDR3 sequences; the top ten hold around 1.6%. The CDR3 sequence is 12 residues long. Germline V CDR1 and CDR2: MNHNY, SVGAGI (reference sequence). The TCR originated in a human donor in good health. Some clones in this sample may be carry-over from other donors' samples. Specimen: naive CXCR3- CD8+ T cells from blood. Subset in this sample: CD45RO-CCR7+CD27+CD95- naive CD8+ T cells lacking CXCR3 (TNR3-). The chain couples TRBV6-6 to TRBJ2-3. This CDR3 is CASSYSIDTQYF.